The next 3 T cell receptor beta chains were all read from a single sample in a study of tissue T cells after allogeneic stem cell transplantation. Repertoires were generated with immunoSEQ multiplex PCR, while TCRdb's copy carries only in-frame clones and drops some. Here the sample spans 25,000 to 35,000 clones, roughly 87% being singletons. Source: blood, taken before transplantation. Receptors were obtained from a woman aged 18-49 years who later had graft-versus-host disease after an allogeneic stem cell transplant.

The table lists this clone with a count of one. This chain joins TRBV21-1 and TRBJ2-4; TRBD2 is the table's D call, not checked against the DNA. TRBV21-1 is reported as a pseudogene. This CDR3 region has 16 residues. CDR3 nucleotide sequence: TGTGCCAGCAGCAAAGTCGTGGGTAGGGGAGGAAACATTCAGTACTTC. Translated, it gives CASSKVVGRGGNIQYF.

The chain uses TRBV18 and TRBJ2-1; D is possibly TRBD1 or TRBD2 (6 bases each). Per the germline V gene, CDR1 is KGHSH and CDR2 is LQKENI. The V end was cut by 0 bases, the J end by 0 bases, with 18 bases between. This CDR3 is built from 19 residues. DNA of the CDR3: TGTGCCAGCTCACCACCGCGCGGGACAACCCCAAACTCCTACAATGAGCAGTTCTTC. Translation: CASSPPRGTTPNSYNEQFF.

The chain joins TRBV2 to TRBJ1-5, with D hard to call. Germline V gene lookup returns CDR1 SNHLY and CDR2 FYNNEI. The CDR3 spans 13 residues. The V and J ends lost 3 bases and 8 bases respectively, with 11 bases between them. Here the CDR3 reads CASSDINREPQHF. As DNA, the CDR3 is TGTGCCAGCAGTGATATCAATAGGGAGCCCCAGCATTTT.